This entry describes one T cell receptor (beta chain). Its antigen is unknown. The junction does not match germline at one end; this may be a read error. This sample was included in a study of T cell repertoires in cytomegalovirus infection. Study-wide background: Selection of CMV epitopes for the study included recently identified HLA-C-restricted and well-studied HLA-B-restricted ones. CMV infection together with matching HLA type was indicated by public TCR beta signatures.

TCRdb reanalysed the reads using MiXCR and keeps one entry per CDR3 protein. The table shows about 890,000 distinct CDR3 sequences, with 31% occurring only once. Overall study results and limits: Predominance within the ex vivo response was attributable to HLA-C-restricted CMV-specific TCR beta clonotypes. Cumulative public TCR beta family frequency identified carriers of CMV plus the relevant HLA.

This specimen consisted of cultured CD8+ T cells from PBMCs, obtained from culture after CMV antigen stimulation. This clonotype was obtained from a human donor in good health (CMV status not recorded). Some clones in this sample may be carry-over from other donors' samples.

Here the CDR3 reads CTSSLDRTNTGELFF. The CDR3 nucleotides read TGTACCAGCAGCTTAGACAGGACCAACACCGGGGAGCTGTTTTTT. This rearrangement joins TRBV7-6 to TRBJ2-2; D may be TRBD1 (6 bases). Germline CDR1 SGHVS, CDR2 FNYEAQ. This CDR3 spans 15 amino acids.